These 9 T cell receptor beta chains were all obtained from the same sample, sequenced in a study of blood T cell repertoires in COVID-19 (dated by TCRdb to 2020 to 2021). Libraries were built with the immunoSEQ multiplex PCR assay. TCRdb obtained this table from immuneACCESS and retained in-frame rearrangements with V and J assigned. These tables miss some clones; where compared with another copy, unresolved V genes account for less than half of the shortfall, and the remainder is unexplained. For this sample there are over 120,000 clones; approximately 80% appear just once. The ten largest clones take up under 9.5% of the sample. Source material: PBMCs or T cells enriched from blood (not recorded which). The receptors were sampled from a man aged 50-59 years who had recovered from COVID-19.

The chain has TRBV6-5 and TRBJ1-6, with TRBD1 as a possible D gene (5 bases). Looked up from germline, CDR1 is MNHEY and CDR2 is SVGAGI. The CDR3 is made up of 16 amino acids. Trimming left V 2 bases short and J 6 bases short, with 14 bases between. The CDR3, as DNA: TGTGCCAGCAGTTACGAGCCCGGGGGACGTAATTCACCCCTCCACTTT. It specifies CASSYEPGGRNSPLHF.

The rearrangement uses TRBV7-3 and TRBJ2-1; the match to TRBD1 covers 9 bases. Germline V gene lookup returns CDR1 SGHTA and CDR2 FQGTGA. CDR3 length: 14 amino acids. After removal of 3 bases from V and 9 bases from J, the junction contained 6 bases not matched to a gene. CDR3 loop: CASSFGTGQGEQFF. In DNA form, the CDR3 reads TGTGCCAGCAGCTTCGGGACAGGGCAGGGTGAGCAGTTCTTC.

This chain uses TRBV2 with TRBJ1-3, with 9 bases matching TRBD1. The J segment lost 3 bases and the V segment lost 1 base, leaving 7 bases of the junction unmatched. The CDR3 is 17 amino acids. Germline values: CDR1 SNHLY, CDR2 FYNNEI. Here the CDR3 DNA reads TGTGCCAGCAGTGAAGGGCCACAGGGGGCAGGTGGAAACACCATATATTTT. Amino acids: CASSEGPQGAGGNTIYF.

The rearrangement uses TRBV19 and TRBJ1-1; D remains ambiguous. The CDR3 has 14 residues. Per the germline V gene, CDR1 is LNHDA and CDR2 is SQIVND (reference sequence). Trimming left V 5 bases short and J 0 bases short, with 10 bases between. The chain's CDR3 is CASSRQALNTEAFF. CDR3 DNA: TGTGCCAGTAGTCGGCAGGCCCTGAACACTGAAGCTTTCTTT.

This chain connects TRBV2 to TRBJ2-7, with D maybe TRBD1 (5 bases). The germline gives CDR1 SNHLY, CDR2 FYNNEI. Between the trimmed V and J ends, which lost 5 bases and 6 bases, there was a span of 14 bases. The CDR3 sequence is 13 residues long. In DNA form, the CDR3 reads TGTGCCAGCAGTTCCCCCAGGGTACCCGAGCAGTACTTC. This encodes CASSSPRVPEQYF.

This chain joins TRBV4-2 and TRBJ2-2, with D hard to call. CDR3 length equals 15 residues. The V gene lost 0 bases and the J gene lost 6 bases, with 11 bases spanning the gap. Germline lookup yields CDR1 LGHNA and CDR2 YNFKEQ. Here the CDR3 DNA reads TGTGCCAGCAGCCAAGAAAGCCTTATTGCCGGGGAGCTGTTTTTT. This encodes CASSQESLIAGELFF.

The V gene is TRBV6-4, the J gene TRBJ2-7, with D perhaps TRBD2 (6 bases). V was shortened by 7 bases and J by 5 bases, with 27 bases between the two germline ends. CDR3 size: 17 residues. Germline assignment: CDR1 MRHNA and CDR2 SNTAGT. The CDR3 DNA reads TGTGCCAGCATCCCCCTCGTGGGGGAGGAGGTTGGAGACGAGCAGTACTTC. Translation gives CASIPLVGEEVGDEQYF.

This chain joins TRBV7-3 and TRBJ1-1; 7 nucleotides match TRBD1. Germline V gene data show CDR1 as SGHTA and CDR2 as FQGTGA. This CDR3 region has 13 residues. Germline trimming cut 4 bases from V and 6 bases from J; bases unmatched to any gene: 5. CDR3 sequence: CASSSDRVSEAFF. In DNA form, the CDR3 reads TGTGCCAGCAGCTCCGACAGGGTCTCTGAAGCTTTCTTT.

The chain carries TRBV5-4 and TRBJ1-2, with unresolved D. The CDR3 length is 13 residues. Germline CDR1 and CDR2: SGHNT and YYREEE (reference sequence). The V and J ends lost 2 bases and 6 bases respectively, with 11 bases between them. The chain's CDR3 is CASSLYGVDGYTF. CDR3 DNA: TGTGCCAGCAGCTTATACGGGGTGGATGGCTACACCTTC.